These T cell receptor beta chains were read from a single sample in a study of glioma-infiltrating T cells. TCRdb re-called the multiplex PCR reads through MiXCR, storing one row per CDR3 protein. The data show 100,000 to 150,000 distinct CDR3 sequences, 24% seen once. Sequenced sample: glioma tissue, nonneoplastic brain tissue, or PBMCs (not recorded which). Receptors were obtained from a human donor with low-grade glioma or glioblastoma, undergoing nonglioma brain surgery, or in good health (not recorded which). The CDR3 runs from the conserved cysteine through the conserved F or W. Fields, in order: J gene, V gene, CDR3 protein.

TRBJ1-5,TRBV24-1,CATSAQGGNQPQHF
TRBJ2-1,TRBV3-1,CASSLDRADYNEQFF
TRBJ1-5,TRBV6-4,CASSVETNQPQHF
TRBJ2-5,TRBV7-9,CASSLSETEETQYF
TRBJ1-1,TRBV2,CASRARGTTGTEAFF
TRBJ2-1,TRBV7-2,CASSLGISGGLNEQFF
TRBJ2-1,TRBV7-2,CASSLQGSGVNEQFF
TRBJ2-5,TRBV20-1,CSAPGGLQETQYF
TRBJ1-1,TRBV19,CAGSVLGRNTEAFF
TRBJ2-1,TRBV3-1,CASTAGGYNEQFF
TRBJ2-3,TRBV12-3/TRBV12-4,CASSPQTHTDTQYF
TRBJ1-5,TRBV27,CASRGQGANSNQPQHF
TRBJ1-5,TRBV20-1,CSARKAPRGGSNQPQHF
TRBJ1-2,TRBV12-3/TRBV12-4,CASSRTGGGYGYTF
TRBJ1-2,TRBV3-1,CASSHRGAEYGYTF
TRBJ1-1,TRBV14,CASSQDLNTEAFF
TRBJ2-1,TRBV5-4,CASSPGTAAYNEQFF
TRBJ2-3,TRBV10-3,CAINGGPDRNTQYF
TRBJ1-5,TRBV2,CASTLSGWDQPQHF
TRBJ2-2,TRBV2,CATPPPQGVGWTGELFF
TRBJ1-3,TRBV19,CASSRGQGRIGNTIYF
TRBJ1-5,TRBV15,CATSRDKGQINQPQHF
TRBJ2-1,TRBV2,CASSEARLATEQFF
TRBJ2-1,TRBV28,CASGTAPYNEQFF
TRBJ2-3,TRBV6-1,CASRPSGVGTDTQYF
TRBJ1-2,TRBV5-5,CASSQPLTGLYGYTF
TRBJ2-3,TRBV28,CASSETRTSGVSTDTQYF
TRBJ2-5,TRBV30,CAWGHWNQETQYF
TRBJ2-5,TRBV20-1,CSAPEGGRGVHNEKFF
TRBJ2-1,TRBV6-1,CASSYILTSGGNEQFF
TRBJ2-3,TRBV6-4,CASSGTGGRDTQYF
TRBJ1-5,TRBV6-1,CASSRTTRADQPQHF
TRBJ1-2,TRBV2,CASSPGWASNYGYTF
TRBJ1-1,TRBV20-1,CSASDVKGPVNTEAFF
TRBJ2-3,TRBV24-1,CATSGSPRSDTQYF
TRBJ1-1,TRBV5-1,CASSLGGRGQTEAFF
TRBJ2-5,TRBV6-1,CAIRPGQQQETQYF
TRBJ1-1,TRBV11-3,CASSPRDGGASAFF
TRBJ1-5,TRBV12-3/TRBV12-4,CASSFLTGLRSQPQHF
TRBJ2-1,TRBV24-1,CATSDLRTSPQFF
TRBJ2-3,TRBV12-3/TRBV12-4,CASSLRLAGTDTQYF
TRBJ1-1,TRBV6-4,CASSERGEAFF
TRBJ1-2,TRBV24-1,CATSQQGEANYGYTF
TRBJ2-3,TRBV6-2/TRBV6-3,CASSASTGTQYF
TRBJ1-2,TRBV20-1,CSARNLEGLTLDGYTF
TRBJ2-3,TRBV3-1,CASSHAPTGGTTDTQYF